The present T cell receptor beta chain was sequenced within a study of cytomegalovirus exposure and HLA in healthy donors (dated by TCRdb to about 2017). About the full investigation: In an earlier analysis of several hundred of the donors, 276 Gb of sequence data and 90 million to 120 million unique TCR beta sequences from 150 million to 200 million T cells were reported. The later analysis used no new phenotypic data to find candidate immune exposures, relying instead on TCR beta sequences and their occurrence across donors. Genome-wide SNP genotypes for about 65% of the roughly 700 donors were used in a later genetic analysis, which treated that subset as a discovery cohort. In a later analysis, previously published TCR beta repertoires from 600 to 850 donors were re-analyzed and high-resolution HLA genotyping was added so that TCR occurrence patterns could be studied. Four or five DR-DQ haplotypes were treated as single units for association and clustering because of strong linkage in the cohort. Alongside the repertoire data, information on donor age, sex, ethnicity and CMV serostatus was compiled. Of the approximately 400 genotyped donors, around 81% fell in the genetic ancestry cluster associated with self-reported Caucasian donors. To predict cytomegalovirus infection status, the study combined high-throughput TCR immunosequencing, statistical association of individual TCRs with disease status, and machine learning. Typing coverage varied by locus: roughly 629-640 donors for A, B, C, DRB1 and DQB1; 522 for DQA1; around 570 for DPA1; 450 to 480 for DPB1. An early release that covered 500 to 800 HLA-typed donors contained 250 to 350 gigabases of sequencing data and 65 million to 100 million unique TCR sequences. The T cell repertoires of around 670 subjects were profiled by immunosequencing and related to cytomegalovirus serostatus. Class I and class II HLA loci were covered by the typing at four-digit resolution. Among roughly 400 genotyped donors of the cohort, an average of about 220,000 unique TCR beta nucleotide sequences was sequenced per donor, of which about 19% were non-productive. Along with the roughly 670-subject first cohort, a separate validation cohort of more than 90 different subjects was used. Every repertoire in the discovery cohort had been generated on one and the same sequencing platform. An earlier analysis of 587 of the donors used high-throughput TCR beta sequencing to judge whether each TCR beta V gene segment behaved as functional or pseudogenic. The study aimed to test whether signatures of past pathogen exposure could be identified by cataloging public T cell receptors.

Library method: the immunoSEQ multiplex PCR assay. For the multiplex PCR, a mixture combining 60 forward primers for TCR Vbeta segments and 13 reverse primers for TCR Jbeta segments was used. The CDR3 region of rearranged TCR beta genes was amplified from genomic DNA by a multiplex PCR assay. The Illumina HiSeq System was used to sequence the amplified TCR beta libraries as 87-base-pair reads. The authors processed their data as follows. In a later analysis, around 80 million unique TCR beta chains were counted across the roughly 700 repertoires, and approximately 9.9 million of these chains were shared by at least two donors. To remove PCR and sequencing errors, raw reads were error-corrected and collapsed into unique sequences using a nearest-neighbor algorithm that merged closely related sequences. CDR3 sequences were aligned to IMGT reference sequences to assign V, D and J gene segments. For a sequence to be retained, a match of at least six nucleotides to both a V gene segment and a J gene segment was required. Rearrangements were called productive when the CDR3 lacked stop codons and stayed in frame with V and J; all others were non-productive. Following IMGT convention, CDR3 was defined as the stretch from the second conserved V-encoded cysteine to the conserved J-encoded phenylalanine. The earlier analysis of more than 450 of the donors excluded sequences that lacked an unambiguous match to a single V gene segment. An earlier analysis of 500 to 600 of the donors classified V segments as functional when productive rearrangements were above 56.7% and as segregating when the standard deviation between donors was above 5%. A statistical classification framework was developed to diagnose cytomegalovirus status using the catalog of TCR beta chain sequences. V and J gene assignment, in a later analysis, came from comparing TCR nucleotide sequences with IMGT/GENE-DB human TR gene sequences. Using the TCRdist pipeline, a later analysis assigned CDR3 sequences along with most-parsimonious VDJ recombination scenarios. A later analysis defined each TCR beta chain by its CDR3 amino acid sequence plus V-gene family, and excluded reads lacking a unique V-gene family. To address suspected cross-contamination and a sequencing artifact, a later analysis removed around 590 highly shared, low-generation-probability nucleotide sequences. In a later analysis, a clonal expansion index for each public chain was calculated from normalized within-repertoire ranks of inferred template counts. In a later analysis, generation probabilities were computed with a VDJ recombination model fitted to out-of-frame rearrangements, and the resulting probabilities were checked against IGoR. Hypergeometric tests were used in a later analysis to score TCR-TCR, TCR-HLA and TCR-CMV co-occurrence, with a repertoire-size bias correction applied to the TCR pairs. A later analysis estimated false discovery rates by permuting HLA or CMV assignments 20 times. In a later analysis, co-occurring TCRs were grouped using DBSCAN, and TCRdist sequence similarity was added for clustering within HLA-allele-positive subsets. For co-occurrence clustering, repertoires with fewer than 30,000 or more than 120,000 public chains were excluded, along with five repertoires with anomalous nucleotide sharing. TCRdb took over this immuneACCESS table, retaining in-frame rearrangements with V and J assigned. Such tables are incomplete; in checked studies, under half of the missing clones stem from an unresolved V gene, and the remainder is unexplained. V, J and clone size were drawn from that table, and D and trimming were deduced from the DNA. For this sample the table gives 130,000 to 150,000 clones, of which about three quarters were detected only once. The top ten clones comprise about an eighth of the sample.

The cohort comprised around 690 healthy bone marrow donors. At the time of sampling, all cohort members were nominally healthy, though unrecorded immune exposures were likely present. CMV serostatus was positive for almost 300 and negative for 352 of the 666 cohort members, and was not recorded for this donor. A peripheral blood sample was provided by each donor, and peripheral blood mononuclear cells were used for TCR beta sequencing. The Qiagen DNeasy Blood Extraction Kit was used to extract genomic DNA from the blood cell samples. The study at large found these results: A further reported finding was that TCR beta sequences accurately predicted the HLA-A and HLA-B alleles for most subjects in the first cohort. In a later analysis, TCR association rates were found to vary across HLA loci, with the most associated TCRs seen for DRB1 alleles and the fewest for HLA-C alleles. Only TCR beta chains were sequenced in this cohort, and the absence of alpha or paired-chain data limited detectable features. Immune exposure information for the cohort was limited to CMV serostatus. The authors suggested that the approach could potentially be generalized to other disease states and immunological phenotypes. Most TCR sequences were observed very rarely across donors, whereas some public TCRs were present in many individuals. Cytomegalovirus status was reported to be diagnosed by the classifier with high specificity and sensitivity in both the original and validation cohorts. Specific HLA alleles were associated with more than 15,000 TCR beta sequences at a false discovery rate of 0.05 in a later analysis. In a later analysis, most CMV-associated TCR beta chains were found to appear HLA-restricted, with HLA associations seemingly driven largely by CMV exposure. Because HLA typing was missing for some donors at each locus, association tests included only the typed subset. Some IMGT-functional V segments, including TRBV6-2 and TRBV6-3, could not be told apart with the 87-base-pair reads, so those segments were excluded. Assigning TCR associations to individual alleles was difficult when HLA alleles, especially DR and DQ, strongly co-occurred. Compared with the roughly 670-donor mean, donors in an Asian-associated ancestry cluster had fewer N-insertions in productive TCRs, according to a later genetic analysis. The earlier analysis of 587 of the donors excluded roughly 17 rarely observed V segments, including chromosome 9 orphons, because counts were too low. The study gave a list of about 150 TCR beta chains associated with cytomegalovirus. Linkage disequilibrium might explain the correlated functional status among segregating V segments, but an unknown experimental factor could not be excluded. A cluster of highly shared sequence variants was judged likely to represent a technical artifact of the sequencing pipeline. Several of the top co-occurrence clusters appeared to be linked to parvovirus B19, influenza, CMV and Epstein-Barr virus, according to a later analysis. In vitro tests confirmed that a few of the cytomegalovirus-associated TCR beta chains recognize cytomegalovirus antigens. Compared with equally common non-associated chains, HLA-associated TCR beta chains in a later analysis were more clonally expanded and had lower generation probabilities. Presence/absence analyses assumed roughly uniform sequencing depth across donors, an assumption that may not hold. An earlier analysis of roughly 570 of the donors showed that most TCR beta V segments appeared in productive rearrangements either about 87% or about 30% of the time, which broadly matched IMGT annotations. A later genetic analysis associated a missense DCLRE1C variant with V-gene and J-gene trimming of TCR beta chains, and an independent cohort replicated the association.

With regard to this clone: It lacks a known antigen. Base qualities are not at hand, and no much larger clone is one base apart.

The CDR3 sequence holds 12 residues, the cysteine and phenylalanine included. CDR3 DNA only is kept here, 36 bases in frame from base 1. V is cut by 6 bases and J by 4 bases, and the space between the germline ends is 9 bases. The germline V gene encodes CDR1 MGHDK and CDR2 SYGVNS. The rearrangement joined TRBV25-1 to TRBJ1-1, and TRBD1 may be the D gene, going by 5 matching bases. Specimen: PBMCs. The source is a human donor in good health. The DNA sequence is given as TGTGCCAGCAGGGGGAGGGGCACTGAAGCTTTCTTT. This codes for CASRGRGTEAFF.